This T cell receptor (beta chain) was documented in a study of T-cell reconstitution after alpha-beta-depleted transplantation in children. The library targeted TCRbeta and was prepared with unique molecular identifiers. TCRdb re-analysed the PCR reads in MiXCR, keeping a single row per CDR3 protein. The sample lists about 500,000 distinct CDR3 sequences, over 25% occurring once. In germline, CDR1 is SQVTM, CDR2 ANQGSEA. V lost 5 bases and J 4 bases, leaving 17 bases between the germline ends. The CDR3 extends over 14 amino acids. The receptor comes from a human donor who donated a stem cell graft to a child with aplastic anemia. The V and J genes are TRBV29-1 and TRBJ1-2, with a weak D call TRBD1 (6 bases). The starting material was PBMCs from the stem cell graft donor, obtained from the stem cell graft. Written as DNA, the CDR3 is TGCAGCGTTTTCGCAGGGGCCTGGATCTATGGCTACACCTTC. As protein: CSVFAGAWIYGYTF.